A selection of T cell receptor beta chains follows, all from one sample in a study of T cell clonotyping in hematopoietic cell transplantation. Data came from immunoSEQ multiplex PCR; TCRdb stores just in-frame clones and leaves some out. Here the sample spans about 76,000 clones, 90% to 96% being singletons. Here the sequenced sample was peripheral blood mononuclear cells, taken before stem cell transplant. These receptors were collected from a woman aged 45 to 65 with acute myeloid leukemia. Some clones in this sample may be carry-over from other donors' samples. The CDR3 runs from the conserved cysteine through the conserved F or W.

J gene: TRBJ2-1; V gene: TRBV5-6; CDR3 protein: CASSLEVKAQEQFF
J gene: TRBJ2-7; V gene: TRBV11-2; CDR3 protein: CASSFRASVSYEQYF
J gene: TRBJ2-7; V gene: TRBV7-2; CDR3 protein: CASSLTGQGAGEQYF
J gene: TRBJ1-4; V gene: TRBV4-2; CDR3 protein: CASSQDWVRGGEKLFF
J gene: TRBJ1-1; V gene: TRBV29-1; CDR3 protein: CSVRWGENTEAFF
J gene: TRBJ2-2; V gene: TRBV10-3; CDR3 protein: CAISENTSGRGTGELFF
J gene: TRBJ2-1; V gene: TRBV28; CDR3 protein: CASSVTDNEQFF
J gene: TRBJ1-1; V gene: TRBV5-1; CDR3 protein: CASSYGGQGERTEAFF
J gene: TRBJ1-2; V gene: TRBV4-1; CDR3 protein: CASSRTVTDTNYGYTF
J gene: TRBJ2-7; V gene: TRBV29-1; CDR3 protein: CSVEGPGMGFNEQYF
J gene: TRBJ2-2; V gene: TRBV2; CDR3 protein: CASSADGHTGELFF
J gene: TRBJ2-6; V gene: TRBV23-1; CDR3 protein: CASSQKRDRGTGANVLTF
J gene: TRBJ1-2; V gene: TRBV11-2; CDR3 protein: CASRTIRTGKNYGYTF
J gene: TRBJ2-7; V gene: TRBV6-1; CDR3 protein: CASREAYEQYF
J gene: TRBJ1-5; V gene: TRBV28; CDR3 protein: CASSLREGGQPQHF
J gene: TRBJ1-5; V gene: TRBV5-8; CDR3 protein: CASSIRAGSNQPQHF
J gene: TRBJ2-3; V gene: TRBV28; CDR3 protein: CASSFLGTGGTDTQYF
J gene: TRBJ1-1; V gene: TRBV7-9; CDR3 protein: CASTSLGLGQGTMNTEAFF
J gene: TRBJ1-2; V gene: TRBV4-1; CDR3 protein: CASSQEWGDYGYTF
J gene: TRBJ2-6; V gene: TRBV9; CDR3 protein: CASSVVGVGSSGANVLTF
J gene: TRBJ2-2; V gene: TRBV7-3; CDR3 protein: CASSLKAPTGELFF
J gene: TRBJ1-2; V gene: TRBV6-5; CDR3 protein: CASSPGRYTYGYTF
J gene: TRBJ2-7; V gene: TRBV5-8; CDR3 protein: CASSLGQGAFSYEQYF
J gene: TRBJ1-3; V gene: TRBV19; CDR3 protein: CASSRQVSSGNTIYF
J gene: TRBJ1-4; V gene: TRBV6-5; CDR3 protein: CASSSRSRPNEKLFF
J gene: TRBJ2-5; V gene: TRBV4-1; CDR3 protein: CASSMGGYQETQYF
J gene: TRBJ1-1; V gene: TRBV19; CDR3 protein: CASSIQDRANTEAFF
J gene: TRBJ1-3; V gene: TRBV7-9; CDR3 protein: CASSLGVSGNTIYF
J gene: TRBJ2-5; V gene: TRBV5-3; CDR3 protein: CARSLDRGDQETQYF
J gene: TRBJ1-5; V gene: TRBV19; CDR3 protein: CASLPPGQGQQPQHF
J gene: TRBJ2-7; V gene: TRBV7-8; CDR3 protein: CASSLAGDHSYEQYF
J gene: TRBJ2-7; V gene: TRBV9; CDR3 protein: CASSVDYSYEQYF
J gene: TRBJ1-1; V gene: TRBV6-5; CDR3 protein: CASSYRHVVLNTEAFF
J gene: TRBJ1-5; V gene: TRBV30; CDR3 protein: CAWSPRGLQPQHF
J gene: TRBJ2-3; V gene: TRBV28; CDR3 protein: CASTGTRKSRDTQYF
J gene: TRBJ1-3; V gene: TRBV28; CDR3 protein: CASSFPDRGNTIYF
J gene: TRBJ2-3; V gene: TRBV6-4; CDR3 protein: CASSVRDSPNTDTQYF
J gene: TRBJ1-1; V gene: TRBV6-1; CDR3 protein: CASREGGSRGYTEAFF
J gene: TRBJ1-4; V gene: TRBV28; CDR3 protein: CASRAGTGHEKLFF
J gene: TRBJ1-6; V gene: TRBV25-1; CDR3 protein: CASSEREALHF
J gene: TRBJ1-2; V gene: TRBV2; CDR3 protein: CASSEAPTRGVGGYTF
J gene: TRBJ1-6; V gene: TRBV7-9; CDR3 protein: CASSLATPLHF
J gene: TRBJ1-4; V gene: TRBV27; CDR3 protein: CASSLLGQGRLEKLFF
J gene: TRBJ2-2; V gene: TRBV7-9; CDR3 protein: CASSPEGPGELFF
J gene: TRBJ2-5; V gene: TRBV5-5; CDR3 protein: CASSRRGWQTQETQYF